Below, 7 T cell receptor beta chains from the same sample are listed, as sequenced in a study of CD8 T cells in Susac syndrome. It was with random hexamers that about 0.45 to 1 ug RNA was reverse transcribed. TCRdb re-called the immunoSEQ multiplex PCR reads through MiXCR, storing one row per CDR3 protein. The sample includes around 200,000 distinct CDR3 sequences, 92% of them seen just once. Material for sequencing was CD8+ T cells from PBMCs. The receptors come from a human donor with multiple sclerosis.

This clonotype was detected a few times. The chain recombines TRBV12-3 or TRBV12-4 with TRBJ2-5; TRBD1 matches at 8 bases. The V and J ends lost 5 bases and 12 bases, in that order; junction bases with no gene match: 11. The CDR3 spans 13 residues. DNA of the CDR3: TGTGCCAGCAGTCCCGCCGGGACAGGCATGGAGTACTTC. This sequence encodes CASSPAGTGMEYF.

The V and J genes are TRBV7-9 and TRBJ1-1; D remains unclear. The V gene's germline CDR1 is SEHNR and CDR2 FQNEAQ (reference sequence). This CDR3 comprises 12 residues. V shed 5 bases and J shed 3 bases, with 7 bases lying between them. This chain's CDR3 is CASSRAYTEAFF. As DNA, the CDR3 is TGTGCCAGCAGCCGAGCATACACTGAAGCTTTCTTT.

This chain uses TRBV9 with TRBJ1-3; the D is unclear. The CDR3 runs 16 residues. The ends were cut back, 3 bases at V and 2 bases at J, with 15 bases in the middle. The germline CDR1 and CDR2 sequences are SGDLS and YYNGEE. The CDR3 nucleotides are TGTGCCAGCAGCGGTGCTACGGGGATTCCTGGAAACACCATATATTTT. It specifies CASSGATGIPGNTIYF.

This clonotype was recorded only once. J is TRBJ2-1 and V is TRBV20-1; D remains unclear. Germline V gene data show CDR1 as DFQATT and CDR2 as SNEGSKA (reference sequence). The CDR3 spans 15 residues. V shed 4 bases and J shed 0 bases, with 13 bases lying between them. CDR3 nucleotide sequence: TGCAGTGCTATATACCCGTTGAGCTCCTACAATGAGCAGTTCTTC. Residues: CSAIYPLSSYNEQFF.

The rearrangement joins TRBV2 to TRBJ1-1, with TRBD1 matching 9 bases. The V segment lost 10 bases and the J segment 4 bases; nucleotides outside the gene matches: 7. The CDR3 contains 13 residues. The germline V gene has CDR1 SNHLY and CDR2 FYNNEI. The CDR3: CAILQGAVTEAFF. The CDR3 DNA is TGTGCCATACTACAGGGGGCAGTCACTGAAGCTTTCTTT.

The chain employs TRBV7-3 and TRBJ2-6; D is undetermined. Germline assignment: CDR1 SGHTA and CDR2 FQGTGA. CDR3 length: 12 amino acids. With 5 bases removed from V and 4 bases from J, the gap between germline ends came to 3 bases. For the CDR3, the DNA is TGTGCCAGCAGCCTGGGGGCCAACGTCCTGACTTTC. It specifies CASSLGANVLTF.

The chain uses TRBV19 and TRBJ2-2; D remains ambiguous. Deletions cut 0 bases from V and 13 bases from J, with 0 bases between. The CDR3 is 9 amino acids. The germline gives CDR1 LNHDA, CDR2 SQIVND (reference sequence). The CDR3 reads CASSIELFF. CDR3 DNA sequence: TGTGCCAGTAGTATAGAGCTGTTTTTT.